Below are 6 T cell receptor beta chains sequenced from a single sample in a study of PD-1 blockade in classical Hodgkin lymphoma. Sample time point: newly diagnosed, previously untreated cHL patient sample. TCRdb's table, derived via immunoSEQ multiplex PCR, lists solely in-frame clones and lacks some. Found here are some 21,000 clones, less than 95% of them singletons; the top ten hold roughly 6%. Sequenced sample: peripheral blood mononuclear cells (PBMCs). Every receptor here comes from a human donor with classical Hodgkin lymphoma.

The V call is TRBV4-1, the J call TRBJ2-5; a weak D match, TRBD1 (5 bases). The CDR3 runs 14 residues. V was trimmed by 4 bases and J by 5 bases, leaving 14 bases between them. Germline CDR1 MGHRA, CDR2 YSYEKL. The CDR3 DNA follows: TGCGCCAGCAGCCGATTCAGGGTGGAGGAGACCCAGTACTTC. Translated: CASSRFRVEETQYF.

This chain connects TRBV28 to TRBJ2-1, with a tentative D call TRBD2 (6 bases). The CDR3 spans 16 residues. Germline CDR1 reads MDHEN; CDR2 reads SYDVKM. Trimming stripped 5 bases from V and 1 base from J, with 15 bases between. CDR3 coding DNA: TGTGCCAGCAGTACGCCCCCGGAGGGGTCCTACAATGAGCAGTTCTTC. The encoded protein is CASSTPPEGSYNEQFF. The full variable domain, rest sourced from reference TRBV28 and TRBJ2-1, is DVKVTQSSRYLVKRTGEKVFLECVQDMDHENMFWYRQDPGLGLRLIYFSYDVKMKEKGDIPEGYSVSREKKERFSLILESASTNQTSMYLCASSTPPEGSYNEQFFGPGTRLTVL.

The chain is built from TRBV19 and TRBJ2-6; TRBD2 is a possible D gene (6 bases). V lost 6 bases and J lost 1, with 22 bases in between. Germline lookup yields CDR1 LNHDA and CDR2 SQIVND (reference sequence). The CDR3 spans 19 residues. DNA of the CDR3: TGTGCCAGTAGCTTCATCTACGGGGGTAGCTTTTCTGGGGCCAACGTCCTGACTTTC. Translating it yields CASSFIYGGSFSGANVLTF.

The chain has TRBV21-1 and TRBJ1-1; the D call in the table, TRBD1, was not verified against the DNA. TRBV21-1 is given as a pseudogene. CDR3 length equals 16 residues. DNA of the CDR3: TGTGCCAGCAGCAACGGACAGGGCACCATGAACACTGAAGCTTTCTTT. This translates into CASSNGQGTMNTEAFF.

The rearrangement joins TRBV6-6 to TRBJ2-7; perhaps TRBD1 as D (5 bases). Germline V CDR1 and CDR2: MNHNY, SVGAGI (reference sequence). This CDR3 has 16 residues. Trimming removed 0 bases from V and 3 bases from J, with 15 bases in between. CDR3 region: CASSYSSRRGDYEQYF. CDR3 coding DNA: TGTGCCAGCAGTTACTCGAGTAGAAGGGGCGACTACGAGCAGTACTTC.

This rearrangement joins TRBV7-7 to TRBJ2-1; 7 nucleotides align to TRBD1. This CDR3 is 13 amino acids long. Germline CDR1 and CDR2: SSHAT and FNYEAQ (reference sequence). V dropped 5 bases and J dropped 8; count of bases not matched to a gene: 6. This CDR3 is CASSPHQGDEQFF. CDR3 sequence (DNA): TGTGCCAGCAGCCCGCATCAGGGGGATGAGCAGTTCTTC.